Shown below are 30 T cell receptor beta chains from a single sample sequenced in a study of early stage breast cancer tumors (dated by TCRdb to about 2017). The receptor library was made with the immunoSEQ multiplex PCR assay. As stored in TCRdb, this immuneACCESS dataset retains in-frame rearrangements with V and J assigned. A fraction of the clones does not appear; measured against another copy, unresolved V genes explain less than half of the discrepancy, and the remainder lacks a known reason. This sample comprises tens of thousands of clones, about 78% of them detected only once. Of the sample, roughly 7.2% is held by the ten largest clones. Input material: blood. These receptors were taken from a person aged 45 to 59 with breast cancer.

This chain links TRBV10-3 with TRBJ1-5, with D hard to call. Trimming removed 2 bases at V and 7 bases at J, with 9 bases between. The CDR3 contains 13 residues. The germline CDR1 and CDR2 sequences are ENHRY and SYGVKD. The CDR3: CAISEGREQPQHF. The DNA for the CDR3 is TGTGCCATCAGTGAGGGGAGGGAACAGCCCCAGCATTTT.

This chain uses TRBV7-2 with TRBJ2-1; D possibly corresponds to TRBD2 (5 bases). Trimming left V 3 bases short and J 4 bases short, with 13 bases between. The CDR3 has 15 amino acids. Germline V gene sequence: CDR1 SGHTA, CDR2 FQGNSA. Here the CDR3 reads CASSLAGSYYNEQFF. CDR3 DNA: TGTGCCAGCAGCTTGGCGGGCTCTTATTACAATGAGCAGTTCTTC.

The chain recombines TRBV6-4 with TRBJ1-2, with no clear D. Germline values: CDR1 MRHNA, CDR2 SNTAGT. The CDR3 covers 14 residues. V dropped 3 bases and J dropped 8 bases, with 16 bases sitting between them. DNA for the CDR3: TGTGCCAGCAGTGATAATTTCTTGAATGGCGGCTACACCTTC. Amino acid sequence: CASSDNFLNGGYTF.

The V gene is TRBV7-9, the J gene TRBJ1-2, with 10 bases lining up with TRBD1. V dropped 7 bases and J dropped 8; count of bases not matched to a gene: 13. Germline CDR1 and CDR2: SEHNR and FQNEAQ (reference sequence). The CDR3 totals 15 residues. CDR3 in DNA: TGTGCCAGCATCCTCCTCCCGGACAGGGGGGAAGGCTACACCTTC. This sequence encodes CASILLPDRGEGYTF.

This chain joins TRBV28 and TRBJ1-5, with a tentative D call TRBD1 (6 bases). Germline-derived CDR1 and CDR2 are MDHEN and SYDVKM. The CDR3 length is 15 residues. The V end lost 8 bases, the J end lost 5 bases, and 19 bases lay between the germline ends. CDR3 in amino acids: CASGRTGNKHQPQHF. CDR3 bases: TGTGCCAGCGGGCGAACAGGGAATAAGCATCAGCCCCAGCATTTT.

This clone was recorded only once. The CDR3 DNA reads as TGTGCCAGCAGCCGGACATGGCACTCCTACGAGCAGTACTTC. Translating it yields CASSRTWHSYEQYF. J is TRBJ2-7 and V is TRBV5-6, with D possibly being TRBD1 (5 bases). Germline V lookup: CDR1 SGHDT, CDR2 YYEEEE. This CDR3 has 14 amino acids. Trimming removed 4 bases from V and 0 bases from J, with 11 bases in between.

The chain couples TRBV27 to TRBJ1-2; 7 nucleotides align to TRBD1. Unmatched junction bases numbered 9, after V lost 3 bases and J lost 5 bases. CDR1 is MNHEY, CDR2 SMNVEV, per germline (reference sequence). CDR3 length equals 15 residues. CDR3 in DNA: TGTGCCAGCAGTTTCGCTGACAGGGCCGCATATGGCTACACCTTC. Translation gives CASSFADRAAYGYTF.

The V and J genes are TRBV5-5 and TRBJ1-5, with TRBD1 matching over 8 bases. The germline CDR1 and CDR2 sequences are SGHKS and YYEKEE (reference sequence). V was clipped by 6 bases and J by 6 bases; unmatched bases: 8. The CDR3 loop spans 14 amino acids. The CDR3 protein is CASTKDREGQPQHF. The CDR3 DNA follows: TGTGCCAGCACCAAGGACAGGGAGGGTCAGCCCCAGCATTTT.

V usage is TRBV2 and J usage is TRBJ1-4, with D perhaps matching TRBD1 (5 bases). This CDR3 comprises 15 residues. Germline CDR1 and CDR2: SNHLY and FYNNEI. Trimming removed 1 base at V and 9 bases at J, with 15 bases between. CDR3 region: CASSEDTGTSKKLFF. Written as DNA, the CDR3 is TGTGCCAGCAGTGAAGATACCGGGACTTCGAAAAAACTGTTTTTT.

This chain joins TRBV9 and TRBJ2-7; D perhaps matches TRBD1 (5 bases). V lost 4 bases, J lost 2 bases, and 16 bases lay in between. The CDR3 has 15 residues. Germline V gives CDR1 SGDLS, CDR2 YYNGEE. In nucleotides, the CDR3 is TGTGCCAGCAGCTACTCAACAGGAGCTACCTACGAGCAGTACTTC. This sequence encodes CASSYSTGATYEQYF.

The chain carries TRBV9 and TRBJ2-2, with 8 bases identical to TRBD1. The CDR3 extends over 15 amino acids. J gave up 2 bases and V 6 bases, and 6 bases lay outside the gene matches. Germline CDR1 and CDR2: SGDLS and YYNGEE. CDR3 region: CASNRDRGNTGELFF. CDR3 coding DNA: TGTGCCAGCAACCGCGACAGGGGCAACACCGGGGAGCTGTTTTTT.

The chain has TRBV6-5 and TRBJ1-1; 7 positions agree with TRBD1. The junction had 13 bases not matched to a gene; V was cut back by 6 bases and J by 6 bases. The CDR3 runs to 15 residues. Germline-derived CDR1 and CDR2 are MNHEY and SVGAGI. The CDR3 is CASRTPGTAFSEAFF. DNA for the CDR3: TGTGCCAGCAGAACACCCGGGACAGCCTTTTCTGAAGCTTTCTTT.

The chain combines TRBV28 with TRBJ1-5, with D possibly TRBD1 on 6 matching bases. The germline V and J ends were trimmed by 4 bases and 6 bases, with 13 bases remaining between them. The CDR3 runs 14 residues. The germline V gene has CDR1 MDHEN and CDR2 SYDVKM. CDR3 protein: CASSSRGSRQPQHF. The CDR3 nucleotides are TGTGCCAGCAGTTCGAGGGGGAGTCGTCAGCCCCAGCATTTT. The full variable domain, rest sourced from reference TRBV28 and TRBJ1-5, is DVKVTQSSRYLVKRTGEKVFLECVQDMDHENMFWYRQDPGLGLRLIYFSYDVKMKEKGDIPEGYSVSREKKERFSLILESASTNQTSMYLCASSSRGSRQPQHFGDGTRLSIL.

V usage is TRBV2 and J usage is TRBJ2-7, with D possibly matching TRBD2 (5 bases). Between the trimmed V and J ends, which lost 2 bases and 7 bases, there was a span of 15 bases. This CDR3 is 14 amino acids long. In germline, CDR1 is SNHLY, CDR2 FYNNEI. The CDR3 protein is CASSELASPGEQYV. In nucleotides, the CDR3 is TGTGCCAGCAGTGAATTGGCCTCTCCGGGGGAGCAGTACGTC.

The chain has TRBV7-8 and TRBJ2-2; no clear D gene. Trimming removed 4 bases at V and 7 bases at J, with 10 bases between. The germline CDR1 and CDR2 sequences are SGHVS and FQNEAQ. The CDR3 sequence is 13 residues long. DNA for the CDR3: TGTGCCAGCAGCTCCGAGGTTCACGGGGAGCTGTTTTTT. Protein product: CASSSEVHGELFF.

The J gene is TRBJ2-7, the V gene TRBV6-5; 9 bases match TRBD1. From germline, CDR1 is MNHEY and CDR2 SVGAGI. This CDR3 has 15 amino acids. V lost 6 bases, J lost 2 bases, and 8 bases stayed unmatched. The chain's CDR3 is CASREQGALTYEQYF. The CDR3 region has the DNA TGTGCCAGCAGGGAACAGGGGGCGCTAACCTACGAGCAGTACTTC.

V is TRBV2 and J is TRBJ2-1; maybe TRBD1 (5 bases). Trimming removed 4 bases from V and 2 bases from J, with 9 bases in between. This CDR3 comprises 14 residues. The germline V gene has CDR1 SNHLY and CDR2 FYNNEI. CDR3 residues: CASSADRAYNEQFF. In nucleotides, the CDR3 is TGTGCCAGCAGTGCTGACAGAGCCTACAATGAGCAGTTCTTC.

This clone was recorded a few times. This rearrangement joins TRBV30 to TRBJ2-3; TRBD2 matches at 7 bases. The length of the CDR3 is 15 residues. The trim removed 3 bases at V and 7 bases at J, leaving 13 bases unmatched. Germline CDR1 is GTSNPN and CDR2 is SVGIG (reference sequence). In nucleotides, the CDR3 is TGTGCCTGGAGGCCCACGGGGGGTCGGGGGAATACGCAGTATTTT. Its protein product is CAWRPTGGRGNTQYF.

The chain employs TRBV4-1 and TRBJ1-4; the D gene is possibly TRBD1 (5 bases). In germline, CDR1 is MGHRA, CDR2 YSYEKL. Trimming stripped 4 bases from V and 16 bases from J, with 25 bases between. The CDR3 has 15 residues. The CDR3 DNA is TGCGCCAGCAGCCTCTCCCGGGGGGATAGCCGCTATGGGTTTTTT. Translating it yields CASSLSRGDSRYGFF.

Written as DNA, the CDR3 is TGTGCCAGCAGCTTAACTCTTCCGGGACTAGCGGGGGAAGACGGGGAGCTGTTTTTT. Translation: CASSLTLPGLAGEDGELFF. The rearrangement uses TRBV7-6 and TRBJ2-2; 14 bases match TRBD2. Germline V gene data show CDR1 as SGHVS and CDR2 as FNYEAQ. The length of the CDR3 is 19 residues. V lost 2 bases to trimming and J lost 7 bases; unmatched junction nucleotides: 12.

CDR3 amino acids: CASSDGGRTGGELFF. DNA of the CDR3: TGTGCCAGCAGCGATGGCGGGAGGACGGGCGGGGAGCTGTTTTTT. The chain carries TRBV9 and TRBJ2-2; 8 positions agree with TRBD2. This CDR3 is 15 amino acids long. Per germline, CDR1 SGDLS and CDR2 YYNGEE. J gave up 7 bases and V 3 bases, and 8 bases lay outside the gene matches.

CDR3 sequence (DNA): TGTGCCAGCAGCCCCCCCGGGGGGGCCGACGGGGAGACCCAGTACTTC. Translating gives CASSPPGGADGETQYF. V is TRBV9 and J is TRBJ2-5; TRBD2 matches at 8 bases. Trimming took 4 bases from V and 5 from J; bases not matched to a gene: 13. Germline assignment: CDR1 SGDLS and CDR2 YYNGEE. This CDR3 has 16 amino acids.

The chain combines TRBV2 with TRBJ2-1; TRBD2 matches at 8 bases. The CDR3 sequence is 15 residues long. Germline V gene data show CDR1 as SNHLY and CDR2 as FYNNEI. V was pared by 6 bases and J by 0 bases, with 4 bases of the junction left unmatched. Written as DNA, the CDR3 is TGTGCCAGCAGATTGACTAGCGCCTCCTACAATGAGCAGTTCTTC. It is translated as CASRLTSASYNEQFF. The variable domain in full, completed from reference TRBV2 and TRBJ2-1, reads EPEVTQTPSHQVTQMGQEVILRCVPISNHLYFYWYRQILGQKVEFLVSFYNNEISEKSEIFDDQFSVERPDGSNFTLKIRSTKLEDSAMYFCASRLTSASYNEQFFGPGTRLTVL.

V is TRBV11-3 and J is TRBJ2-7; possible D gene TRBD1, 5 bases. V lost 0 bases to trimming and J lost 2 bases, with 20 bases between them. From germline, CDR1 is SGHNT and CDR2 YENEEA. This CDR3 is 18 amino acids long. The CDR3 is CASSLERPRQSIPYEQYV. DNA of the CDR3: TGTGCCAGCAGCTTAGAAAGGCCTAGACAGTCTATTCCCTACGAGCAGTACGTC.

The chain joins TRBV4-3 to TRBJ2-3; possible D gene TRBD2, 5 bases. The ends were cut back, 6 bases at V and 2 bases at J, with 12 bases in the middle. Germline loops: CDR1 LGHNA, CDR2 YSLEER. The CDR3 length is 14 residues. The CDR3 coding sequence is TGCGCCAGCAGTCCCCGGGGAGTCACAGATACGCAGTATTTT. This gives the protein CASSPRGVTDTQYF.

V usage is TRBV5-1 and J usage is TRBJ2-7; TRBD1 is a possible D gene (5 bases). Trimming removed 0 bases at V and 3 bases at J, with 10 bases between. The CDR3 totals 14 residues. From germline, CDR1 is SGHRS and CDR2 YFSETQ. CDR3 nucleotides: TGCGCCAGCAGCTTGGAAAGGGGAAACTACGAGCAGTACTTC. Protein product: CASSLERGNYEQYF.

The chain uses TRBV27 and TRBJ2-6, with 10 bases fitting TRBD2. The trim removed 5 bases at V and 2 bases at J, leaving 9 bases unmatched. This CDR3 is built from 18 residues. Germline CDR1 MNHEY, CDR2 SMNVEV (reference sequence). The CDR3 is CASSPSTAGGPGANVLTF. The CDR3 nucleotides read TGTGCCAGCAGTCCATCCACAGCGGGAGGGCCTGGGGCCAACGTCCTGACTTTC.

This clone showed up just a few times. The chain joins TRBV10-3 to TRBJ1-1; no reliable D call. Germline values: CDR1 ENHRY, CDR2 SYGVKD. The CDR3 loop spans 12 amino acids. Trimming left V 0 bases short and J 6 bases short, with 5 bases between. The CDR3 spells CAISESPSEAFF. The CDR3 nucleotides read TGTGCCATCAGTGAGTCTCCCTCTGAAGCTTTCTTT.

This rearrangement joins TRBV5-4 to TRBJ2-2; 11 bases match TRBD1. With 3 bases clipped from V and 3 bases from J, the junction kept 1 base outside the gene matches. The CDR3 length is 15 residues. Germline V gives CDR1 SGHNT, CDR2 YYREEE (reference sequence). CDR3 in DNA: TGTGCCAGCAGCTGGGGACAGGGGGACACCGGGGAGCTGTTTTTT. Its translation: CASSWGQGDTGELFF.

This chain uses TRBV18 with TRBJ1-1; D is undetermined. CDR1 is KGHSH, CDR2 LQKENI, per germline. The CDR3 is 15 residues long. V lost 1 base and J lost 1, with 10 bases in between. The CDR3 DNA is TGTGCCAGCTCACCACTTCCAGGAACGAACACTGAAGCTTTCTTT. It translates to CASSPLPGTNTEAFF. The full variable domain, rest sourced from reference TRBV18 and TRBJ1-1, is NAGVMQNPRHLVRRRGQEARLRCSPMKGHSHVYWYRQLPEEGLKFMVYLQKENIIDESGMPKERFSAEFPKEGPSILRIQQVVRGDSAAYFCASSPLPGTNTEAFFGQGTRLTVV.